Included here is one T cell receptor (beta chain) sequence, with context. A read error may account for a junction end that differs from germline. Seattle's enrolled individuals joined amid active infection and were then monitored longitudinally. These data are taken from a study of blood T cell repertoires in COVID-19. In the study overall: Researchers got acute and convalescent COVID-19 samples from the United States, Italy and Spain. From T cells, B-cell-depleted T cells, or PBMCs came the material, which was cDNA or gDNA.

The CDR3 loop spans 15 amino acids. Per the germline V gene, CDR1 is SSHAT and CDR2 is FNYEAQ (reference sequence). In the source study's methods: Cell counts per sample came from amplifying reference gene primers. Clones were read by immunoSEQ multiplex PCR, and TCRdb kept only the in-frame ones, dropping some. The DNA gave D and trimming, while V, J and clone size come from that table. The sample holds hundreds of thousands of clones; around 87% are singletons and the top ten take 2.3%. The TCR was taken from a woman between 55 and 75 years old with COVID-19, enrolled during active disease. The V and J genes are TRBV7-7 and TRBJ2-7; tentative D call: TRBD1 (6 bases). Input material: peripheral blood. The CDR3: CASSLGQGNSYEQYF. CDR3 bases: TGTGCTAGCAGCTTAGGGCAGGGGAACTCCTACGAGCAGTACTTC.